These 3 T cell receptor beta chains were sequenced from one sample in a study of spatial heterogeneity in lung cancer. The study, taken as a whole, reports: Mutation tallies in tumors tracked expanded intratumoral alpha and beta TCR counts.

TCRdb reprocessed the 5' RACE reads with MiXCR, giving one entry per CDR3 protein. The sample lists 3,000 to 4,000 distinct CDR3 sequences; less than 10% were seen once. Their recognized antigens are unknown. Time point specified: sample taken at primary tumor resection. The source was lung tumor tissue, collected at surgery. The receptor source for this set is a male donor with early-stage non-small cell lung cancer.

This clonotype is medium-sized (0.01 to 0.1%) by share. This chain connects TRBV5-1 to TRBJ1-4; tentative D call: TRBD1 (5 bases). V lost 4 bases to trimming and J lost 4 bases, with 17 bases between them. The CDR3 extends over 16 amino acids. Germline V gene lookup returns CDR1 SGHRS and CDR2 YFSETQ. This CDR3 is CASSLSMGRYNEKLFF. CDR3 coding DNA: TGCGCCAGCAGCCTTTCTATGGGACGGTATAATGAAAAACTGTTTTTT.

In its sample, this clonotype ranks as medium-sized. The J gene is TRBJ2-3, the V gene TRBV9, with 7 bases that match TRBD2. The CDR3 sequence is 14 residues long. The germline CDR1 and CDR2 sequences are SGDLS and YYNGEE. Trimming took 3 bases from V and 4 from J; bases not matched to a gene: 5. CDR3 loop: CASSDVAGADTQYF. The CDR3 DNA reads TGTGCCAGCAGCGATGTTGCGGGGGCAGATACGCAGTATTTT.

This clonotype is medium-sized in the sample. The chain combines TRBV5-6 with TRBJ2-5; the match to TRBD1 covers 9 bases. The length of the CDR3 is 13 residues. In germline, CDR1 is SGHDT, CDR2 YYEEEE. The V and J ends lost 4 bases and 5 bases, in that order; junction bases with no gene match: 3. CDR3 coding DNA: TGTGCCAGCAGCGGACAGGGGAAGGAGACCCAGTACTTC. Residues: CASSGQGKETQYF.